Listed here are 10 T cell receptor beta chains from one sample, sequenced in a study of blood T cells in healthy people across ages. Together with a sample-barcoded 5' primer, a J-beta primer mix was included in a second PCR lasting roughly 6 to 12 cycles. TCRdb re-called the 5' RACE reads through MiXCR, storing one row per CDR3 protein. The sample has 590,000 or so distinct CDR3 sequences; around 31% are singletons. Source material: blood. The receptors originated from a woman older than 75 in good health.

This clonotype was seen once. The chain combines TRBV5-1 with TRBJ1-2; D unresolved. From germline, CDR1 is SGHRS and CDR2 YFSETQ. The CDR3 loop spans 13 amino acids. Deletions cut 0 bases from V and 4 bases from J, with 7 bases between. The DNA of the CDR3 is TGCGCCAGCAGCTTGGGACCGGTCTATGGCTACACCTTC. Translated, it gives CASSLGPVYGYTF.

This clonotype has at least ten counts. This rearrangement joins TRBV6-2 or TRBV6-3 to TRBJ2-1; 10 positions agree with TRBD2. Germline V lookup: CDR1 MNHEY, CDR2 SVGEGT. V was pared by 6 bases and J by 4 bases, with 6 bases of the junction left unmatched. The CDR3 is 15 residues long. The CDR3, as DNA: TGTGCCAGCAGACGCGGACTAGCGGAGTACAATGAGCAGTTCTTC. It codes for CASRRGLAEYNEQFF.

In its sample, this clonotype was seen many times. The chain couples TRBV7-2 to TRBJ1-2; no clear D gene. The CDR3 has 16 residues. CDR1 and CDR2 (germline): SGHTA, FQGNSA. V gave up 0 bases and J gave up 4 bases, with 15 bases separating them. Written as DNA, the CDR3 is TGTGCCAGCAGCTTAGCGCGTTGGGTCCCCTCCTATGGCTACACCTTC. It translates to CASSLARWVPSYGYTF.

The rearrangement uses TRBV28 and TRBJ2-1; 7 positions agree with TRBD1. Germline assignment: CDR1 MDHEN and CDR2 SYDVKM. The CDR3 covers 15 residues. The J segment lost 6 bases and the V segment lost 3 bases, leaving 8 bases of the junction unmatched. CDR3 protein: CASSFLQGSTNEQFF. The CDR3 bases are TGTGCCAGCAGTTTTCTACAGGGGAGCACCAATGAGCAGTTCTTC.

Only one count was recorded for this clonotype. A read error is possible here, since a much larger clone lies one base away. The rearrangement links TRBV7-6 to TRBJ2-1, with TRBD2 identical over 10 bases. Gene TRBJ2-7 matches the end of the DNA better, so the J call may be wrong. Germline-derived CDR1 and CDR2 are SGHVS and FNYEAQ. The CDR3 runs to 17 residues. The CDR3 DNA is TGTGCCAGCAGCACCGGCATAGCGGGAGGCTCACTCAATGAGCAGTACTTC. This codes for CASSTGIAGGSLNEQYF.

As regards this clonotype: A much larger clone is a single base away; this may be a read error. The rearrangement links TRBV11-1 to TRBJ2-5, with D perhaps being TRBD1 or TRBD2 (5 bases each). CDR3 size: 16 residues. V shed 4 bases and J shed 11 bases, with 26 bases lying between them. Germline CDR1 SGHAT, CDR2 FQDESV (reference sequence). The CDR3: CASSSTAPGANNEQYF. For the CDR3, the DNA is TGTGCCAGCAGCTCGACTGCCCCCGGGGCAAACAATGAGCAGTACTTC.

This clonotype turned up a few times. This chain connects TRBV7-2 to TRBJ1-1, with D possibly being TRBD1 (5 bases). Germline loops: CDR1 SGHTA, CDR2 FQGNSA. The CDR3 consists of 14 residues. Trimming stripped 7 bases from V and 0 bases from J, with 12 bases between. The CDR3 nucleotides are TGTGCCAGCAATTTTGGGGGGTTGAACACTGAAGCTTTCTTT. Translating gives CASNFGGLNTEAFF.

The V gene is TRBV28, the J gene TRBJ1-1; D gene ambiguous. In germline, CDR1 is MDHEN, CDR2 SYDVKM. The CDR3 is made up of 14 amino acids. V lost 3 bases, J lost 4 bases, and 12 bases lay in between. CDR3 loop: CASSFPRVGTEAFF. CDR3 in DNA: TGTGCCAGCAGTTTCCCCAGAGTTGGCACTGAAGCTTTCTTT.

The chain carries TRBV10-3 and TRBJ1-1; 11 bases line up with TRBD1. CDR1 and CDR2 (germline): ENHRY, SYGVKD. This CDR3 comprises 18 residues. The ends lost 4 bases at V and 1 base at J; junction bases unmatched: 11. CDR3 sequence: CAISAGSDRGRGNTEAFF. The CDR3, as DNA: TGTGCCATCAGTGCGGGCTCGGACAGGGGGCGGGGGAACACTGAAGCTTTCTTT.

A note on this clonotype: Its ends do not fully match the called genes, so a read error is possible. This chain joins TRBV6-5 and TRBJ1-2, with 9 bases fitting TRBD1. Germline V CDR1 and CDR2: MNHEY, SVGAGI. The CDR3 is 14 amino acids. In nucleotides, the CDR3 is TGTGCCGGCAGCTACCGACAGGGGGACTATGGCTACACCTTC. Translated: CAGSYRQGDYGYTF.